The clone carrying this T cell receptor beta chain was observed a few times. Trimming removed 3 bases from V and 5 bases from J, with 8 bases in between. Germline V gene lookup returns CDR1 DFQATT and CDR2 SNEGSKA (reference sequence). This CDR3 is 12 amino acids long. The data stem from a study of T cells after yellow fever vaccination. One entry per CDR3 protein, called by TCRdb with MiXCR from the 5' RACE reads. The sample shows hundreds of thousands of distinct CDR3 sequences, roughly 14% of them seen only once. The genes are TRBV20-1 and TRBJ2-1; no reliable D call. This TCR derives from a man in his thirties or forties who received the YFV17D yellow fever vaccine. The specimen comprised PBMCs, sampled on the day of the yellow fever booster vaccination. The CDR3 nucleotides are TGCAGTGCTAGTTCGGTTGACAATGAGCAGTTCTTC. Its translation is CSASSVDNEQFF.